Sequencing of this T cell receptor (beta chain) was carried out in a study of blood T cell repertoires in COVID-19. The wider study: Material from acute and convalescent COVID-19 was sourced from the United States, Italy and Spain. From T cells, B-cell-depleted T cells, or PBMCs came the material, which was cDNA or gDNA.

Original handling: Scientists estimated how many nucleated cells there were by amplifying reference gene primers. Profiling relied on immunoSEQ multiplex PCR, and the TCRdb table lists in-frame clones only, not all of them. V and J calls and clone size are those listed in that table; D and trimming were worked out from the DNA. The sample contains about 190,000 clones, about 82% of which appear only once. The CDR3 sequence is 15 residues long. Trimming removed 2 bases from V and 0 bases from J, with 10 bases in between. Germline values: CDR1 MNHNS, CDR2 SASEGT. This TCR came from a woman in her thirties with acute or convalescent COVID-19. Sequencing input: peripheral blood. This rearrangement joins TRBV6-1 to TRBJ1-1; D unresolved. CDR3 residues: CASSELDGMNTEAFF. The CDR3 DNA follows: TGTGCCAGCAGTGAACTTGACGGGATGAACACTGAAGCTTTCTTT.